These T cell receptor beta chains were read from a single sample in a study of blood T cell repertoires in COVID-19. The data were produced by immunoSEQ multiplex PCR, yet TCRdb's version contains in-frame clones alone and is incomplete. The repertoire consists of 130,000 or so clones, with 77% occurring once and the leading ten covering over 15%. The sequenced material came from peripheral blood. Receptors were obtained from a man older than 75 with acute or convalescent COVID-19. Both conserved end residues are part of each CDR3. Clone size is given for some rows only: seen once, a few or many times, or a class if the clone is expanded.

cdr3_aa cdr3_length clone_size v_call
CASSPGTGVYNEQFF 15 . TRBV27
CASPLAVQETQYF 13 . TRBV11-3
CASSYATAGGGQPQHF 16 . TRBV6-2/TRBV6-3
CASSPLGPGLLQETQYF 17 . TRBV7-2
CASSTGTSGNEQFF 14 medium-sized TRBV6-6
CASSFSSGTGQYF 13 . TRBV27
CASSVYDRNTEAFF 14 . TRBV18
CASSRGRSNTGELFF 15 once TRBV18
CASNVQGSGYTF 12 . TRBV12-3/TRBV12-4
CASSAQGTDTGELFF 15 once TRBV9
CASSSPVSSGANVLTF 16 . TRBV28
CASSGRTGVNTEAFF 15 . TRBV5-1
CASSEDRNRLGAFF 14 once TRBV7-2
CASTGANTGELFF 13 once TRBV9
CASSPRGGSHEQYF 14 . TRBV28
CAISNSVLGANVLTF 15 . TRBV10-3
CASSPEGTGIGSDTQYF 17 . TRBV5-1
CASSLSNYGYTF 12 . TRBV12-3/TRBV12-4
CASHRDRVFGNTEAFF 16 . TRBV2
CASSLKRGGELFF 13 once TRBV27
CAISVGGGFGTEAFF 15 . TRBV10-3
CASSKYGIYNEQFF 14 . TRBV7-2
CASSPSTGFFGQFF 14 . TRBV28
CASSYQPTGTDTQYF 15 . TRBV7-9
CAWSRQGNGNTIYF 14 . TRBV30
CASSPPYSKLFF 12 . TRBV11-2
CATSRATETQYF 12 . TRBV15
CAWTKSGAGGSGELFF 16 . TRBV30
CASSSPGRQGANEQYF 16 . TRBV5-6
CASSLVLSTDTQYF 14 . TRBV11-1
CAVGQGGNSPLHF 13 . TRBV3-1/TRBV3-2
CASSQGATTNEKLFF 15 . TRBV4-2
CASSFYDRGRTEAFF 15 . TRBV7-2
CASSQDWRGSWGEKLFF 17 . TRBV3-1/TRBV3-2
CASSQDRGLNTEAFF 15 few TRBV4-2
CASSFGRAGETQYF 14 . TRBV11-2
CASSPITRGEQYF 13 few TRBV18
CASSLSGTVNEQFF 14 . TRBV11-2
CASSQRQGANTQYF 14 . TRBV7-9
CASRERRAQSLHF 13 . TRBV19
CASSIEWGMAEAFF 14 . TRBV19
CASSYRTTSSTDTQYF 16 . TRBV5-1
CATSRATGSSGNTIYF 16 . TRBV15
CASSLTYRQPQHF 13 few TRBV6-2/TRBV6-3
CASSLQGGYYEQYF 14 . TRBV7-2
CASSQFYSSARRANVLTF 18 . TRBV16
CASSQDGLAPDTQYF 15 . TRBV3-1/TRBV3-2
CASSYGDTFSGNTIYF 16 . TRBV6-5
CASSPILDTQYF 12 . TRBV12-3/TRBV12-4
CASSSGVIRDNEQFF 15 . TRBV5-1